A single sample is the source of the 12 T cell receptor beta chains below, sequenced in a study of T-cell reconstitution after alpha-beta-depleted transplantation in children. The authors prepared the TCRbeta library with unique molecular identifiers. TCRdb reprocessed the PCR reads with MiXCR, giving one entry per CDR3 protein. The sample consists of about 540,000 distinct CDR3 sequences, about a sixth of them appearing once. Sequenced material: PBMCs from the stem cell graft donor, taken from the stem cell graft. These receptors were obtained from a human donor who donated a stem cell graft to a child with acute lymphoblastic leukemia.

The chain is built from TRBV10-3 and TRBJ2-7; 10 bases are shared with TRBD2. In germline, CDR1 is ENHRY, CDR2 SYGVKD. J gave up 3 bases and V 2 bases, and 1 base lay outside the gene matches. The CDR3 consists of 14 residues. The CDR3 is CAISEGTSDYEQYF. The CDR3 DNA reads TGTGCCATCAGTGAGGGGACTAGCGACTACGAGCAGTACTTC.

The DNA of the CDR3 is TGCGCCAGCAGCGTGACAGTAGTAAACACTGAAGCTTTCTTT. Encoded protein: CASSVTVVNTEAFF. This chain connects TRBV5-1 to TRBJ1-1; D possibly corresponds to TRBD1 (5 bases). CDR1 is SGHRS and CDR2 is YFSETQ in the germline V gene. V lost 4 bases to trimming and J lost 2 bases, with 12 bases between them. The CDR3 length is 14 residues.

About this clonotype itself: A junction end diverges from the germline sequence, so it may reflect a read error. The rearrangement uses TRBV5-6 and TRBJ1-4; 9 bases line up with TRBD1. In germline, CDR1 is SGHDT, CDR2 YYEEEE. The CDR3 spans 18 residues. CDR3: CASNLGSFSGTGSEKLFF. In nucleotides, the CDR3 is TGTGCCAGCAACTTGGGCAGCTTTTCCGGGACAGGGAGTGAAAAACTGTTTTTT.

The rearrangement links TRBV29-1 to TRBJ1-2, with 7 positions matching TRBD1. Losses at the gene ends were 5 bases for V and 2 bases for J; bases not matched to a gene: 11. This CDR3 region has 15 residues. Germline CDR1 reads SQVTM; CDR2 reads ANQGSEA. The CDR3 DNA reads as TGCAGCGTTAGGGATTGGGAGACAGGGAACTATGGCTACACCTTC. Translation gives CSVRDWETGNYGYTF.

The chain is built from TRBV7-9 and TRBJ2-1, with D possibly being TRBD1 (5 bases). The V gene lost 3 bases and the J gene lost 6 bases, with 12 bases spanning the gap. Germline assignment: CDR1 SEHNR and CDR2 FQNEAQ (reference sequence). This CDR3 contains 14 residues. The CDR3 loop is CASSFPGLGNEQFF. The CDR3 DNA follows: TGTGCCAGCAGCTTCCCAGGGTTGGGCAATGAGCAGTTCTTC.

CDR3 nucleotides: TGCAGTGCTAACAGCGGTTATGGCTACACCTTC. It is translated as CSANSGYGYTF. V and J are TRBV20-1 and TRBJ1-2; D is unclear. The CDR3 is 11 amino acids. Between the trimmed V and J ends, which lost 4 bases and 5 bases, there was a span of 8 bases. The germline V gene has CDR1 DFQATT and CDR2 SNEGSKA (reference sequence).

In this sample, this clonotype turned up a few times. This rearrangement joins TRBV20-1 to TRBJ1-6; D ambiguous. Germline V lookup: CDR1 DFQATT, CDR2 SNEGSKA (reference sequence). CDR3 size: 15 residues. Trimming cost V 3 bases and J 6 bases, with 15 bases left between them. DNA of the CDR3: TGCAGTGCTAGTGGGTGGGGAGCGGGTAATTCACCCCTCCACTTT. Translated, it gives CSASGWGAGNSPLHF.

V usage is TRBV3-1 and J usage is TRBJ2-1, with D tentatively TRBD2 (6 bases). The CDR3 totals 15 residues. The V end lost 1 base, the J end lost 6 bases, and 13 bases lay between the germline ends. Germline V gene lookup returns CDR1 LGHDT and CDR2 YNNKEL (reference sequence). CDR3 sequence (DNA): TGTGCCAGCAGCCAAGTCCCGGGAGCCCCCAATGAGCAGTTCTTC. Encoded protein: CASSQVPGAPNEQFF.

This clonotype was counted only a few times. The chain recombines TRBV29-1 with TRBJ2-5; 11 nucleotides match TRBD2. In germline, CDR1 is SQVTM, CDR2 ANQGSEA. The CDR3 runs 18 residues. Trimming removed 7 bases from V and 3 bases from J; junction bases left unmatched: 19. The CDR3 spells CSARAWGIGLAGKETQYF. Written as DNA, the CDR3 is TGCAGCGCCAGAGCCTGGGGAATAGGACTAGCGGGCAAAGAGACCCAGTACTTC.

This chain connects TRBV5-1 to TRBJ2-7; 10 nucleotides align to TRBD2. Per the germline V gene, CDR1 is SGHRS and CDR2 is YFSETQ. The CDR3 runs 15 residues. Losses at the gene ends were 3 bases for V and 2 bases for J; bases not matched to a gene: 5. The CDR3 coding sequence is TGCGCCAGCAGCTATACGGGACTAGCGACCTACGAGCAGTACTTC. It translates to CASSYTGLATYEQYF.

The sample holds many counts of this clonotype. The V and J genes are TRBV9 and TRBJ2-1, with D perhaps TRBD2 (5 bases). CDR3 length equals 15 residues. The germline gives CDR1 SGDLS, CDR2 YYNGEE. The V end lost 0 bases, the J end lost 4 bases, and 11 bases lay between the germline ends. CDR3 residues: CASSVEDSAYNEQFF. CDR3 nucleotides: TGTGCCAGCAGCGTAGAGGACTCGGCGTACAATGAGCAGTTCTTC.

This chain uses TRBV7-9 with TRBJ2-1, with D uncertain. The CDR3 is made up of 14 amino acids. Per germline, CDR1 SEHNR and CDR2 FQNEAQ (reference sequence). V was clipped by 8 bases and J by 4 bases, with 15 bases between them. The DNA of the CDR3 is TGTGCCAGCCGCCGGGCAGGTAAATACAATGAGCAGTTCTTC. Encoded protein: CASRRAGKYNEQFF.